This T cell receptor (beta chain) was recovered during a study of cytomegalovirus exposure and HLA in healthy donors. Germline CDR1 reads SQVTM; CDR2 reads ANQGSEA. The CDR3 contains 13 residues. Trimming removed 1 base from V and 3 bases from J; junction bases left unmatched: 2. PCR was performed using 60 Vbeta and 13 Jbeta primers. TCRdb's table, derived via immunoSEQ multiplex PCR, lists solely in-frame clones and lacks some. This sample has around 230,000 clones, with about 85% found just once. V and J are TRBV29-1 and TRBJ1-2, with 7 bases fitting TRBD1. The source material was PBMCs. This clonotype originated in a girl aged 2 to 10 in good health and CMV-seronegative. The CDR3 loop reads CSVEVGTDYGYTF. Here the CDR3 DNA reads TGCAGCGTTGAAGTGGGGACAGACTATGGCTACACCTTC.